This T cell receptor beta chain was obtained from a study of blood T cell repertoires in COVID-19. Measured with immunoSEQ multiplex PCR; TCRdb has only the in-frame clones, and not every one. The sample has 240,000 or so clones; roughly 83% are singletons. CDR1 is MNHEY and CDR2 is SVGAGI in the germline V gene. This CDR3 has 15 residues. V gave up 6 bases and J gave up 1 base; unmatched junction bases: 3. This clone was recorded only once. The gene calls are TRBV6-5 and TRBJ2-7, with TRBD2 identical over 13 bases. This TCR came from a woman between 45 and 65 years old who had recovered from COVID-19. The sequencing input was PBMCs or T cells enriched from blood (not recorded which). The CDR3 reads CASSPGLAGSYEQYF. The DNA for the CDR3 is TGTGCCAGCAGCCCGGGACTAGCGGGATCCTACGAGCAGTACTTC.